A selection of T cell receptor beta chains follows, all from one sample in a study of shared clonotypes between healthy human individuals. Assay: immunoSEQ multiplex PCR; the TCRdb copy retains only in-frame clones and omits some. The data contain 650,000 to 700,000 clones, roughly 87% of them singletons. Sequencing was carried out using memory CD8+ T cells from PBMCs. The origin of the receptors is a man aged 18-30 years in good health. Some clones in this sample may be carry-over from other donors' samples. Each CDR3 is given with its conserved first and last residue. The D gene is left open where the match is weak. Clone sizes are given selectively: once, few, many, or a class where the clone is expanded.

v_call	clone_size	j_call	d_call	cdr3_aa	cdr3_nt
TRBV19	once	TRBJ2-7	.	CASSILTEEYF	TGTGCCAGTAGTATCCTAACGGAGGAGTACTTC
TRBV6-5	.	TRBJ2-1	.	CASSPIELWGNEQFF	TGTGCCAGCAGTCCCATTGAGCTCTGGGGCAATGAGCAGTTCTTC
TRBV27	.	TRBJ2-4	.	CASSSRIAVGAKNIQYF	TGTGCCAGCAGTTCTAGAATAGCGGTCGGGGCCAAAAACATTCAGTACTTC
TRBV10-3	few	TRBJ1-5	.	CAISEGRLPNQPQHF	TGTGCCATCAGTGAGGGTCGGCTGCCGAATCAGCCCCAGCATTTT
TRBV23-1	.	TRBJ1-1	TRBD1	CASSQQGAFTEAFF	TGCGCCAGCAGTCAACAGGGGGCTTTCACTGAAGCTTTCTTT
TRBV27	.	TRBJ2-7	TRBD1	CASSLLPPGQASGEQYF	TGTGCCAGCAGTTTATTACCCCCGGGACAGGCCTCAGGCGAGCAGTACTTC
TRBV19	.	TRBJ2-2	.	CASSISGKGTGELFF	TGTGCCAGTAGTATTAGTGGTAAGGGCACCGGGGAGCTGTTTTTT
TRBV28	.	TRBJ2-7	.	CASRKRNYEQYF	TGTGCCAGCAGGAAAAGAAACTACGAGCAGTACTTC
TRBV7-9	.	TRBJ2-7	.	CASSGQGKPYEQYF	TGTGCCAGCAGCGGCCAGGGGAAACCCTACGAGCAGTACTTC
TRBV28	once	TRBJ1-5	TRBD1	CASSLGDRGYSNQPQHF	TGTGCCAGCAGTTTGGGGGACAGGGGTTATAGCAATCAGCCCCAGCATTTT
TRBV27	.	TRBJ2-1	.	CASSLSGTSYRSYNEQFF	TGTGCCAGCAGTTTATCGGGAACCTCCTACCGTTCCTACAATGAGCAGTTCTTC
TRBV27	.	TRBJ1-1	.	CASKTLGGNTEAFF	TGTGCCAGCAAGACCCTCGGCGGGAACACTGAAGCTTTCTTT
TRBV4-1	.	TRBJ1-5	.	CASSQAAYSNQPQHF	TGCGCCAGCAGCCAAGCAGCCTATAGCAATCAGCCCCAGCATTTT
TRBV7-2	once	TRBJ2-7	TRBD2	CASSPPRAGAGEQYF	TGTGCCAGCAGCCCCCCCCGAGCGGGAGCTGGGGAGCAGTACTTC
TRBV28	.	TRBJ1-2	.	CASSPSGHVYGYTF	TGTGCCAGCAGCCCCTCAGGGCACGTTTATGGCTACACCTTC
TRBV27	.	TRBJ2-7	.	CASSFGEGYEQYF	TGTGCCAGCAGTTTTGGCGAGGGATACGAGCAGTACTTC
TRBV27	.	TRBJ2-7	TRBD1	CASTQGYYRGEQYF	TGTGCCAGCACCCAGGGCTATTACAGGGGCGAGCAGTACTTC
TRBV27	.	TRBJ2-7	.	CASSLPGGREQYF	TGTGCCAGCAGTCTACCAGGGGGGCGCGAGCAGTACTTC
TRBV6-5	.	TRBJ2-7	.	CASSYLSLVPHEQYF	TGTGCCAGCAGTTACCTGTCACTAGTACCGCACGAGCAGTACTTC
TRBV4-1	once	TRBJ2-7	TRBD1	CASSQLQGSPYEQYF	TGCGCCAGCAGCCAATTACAGGGGTCCCCCTACGAGCAGTACTTC
TRBV9	.	TRBJ2-7	TRBD1	CASGQGGTEQYF	TGTGCCAGTGGACAGGGGGGTACCGAGCAGTACTTC
TRBV28	.	TRBJ2-1	TRBD2	CASSFAGVKYNEQFF	TGTGCCAGCAGTTTCGCGGGAGTAAAATACAATGAGCAGTTCTTC
TRBV28	once	TRBJ1-4	.	CASTLGGAWEKLFF	TGTGCCAGCACCCTCGGGGGGGCATGGGAAAAACTGTTTTTT
TRBV27	.	TRBJ2-7	TRBD2	CASSSRLAVNSYEQYF	TGTGCCAGCAGTTCCCGACTAGCGGTAAACTCCTACGAGCAGTACTTC
TRBV27	.	TRBJ1-1	.	CASSKTSTLLNTEAFF	TGTGCCAGCAGCAAAACTTCGACACTACTGAACACTGAAGCTTTCTTT
TRBV5-1	.	TRBJ1-2	.	CASSAGSGHYGYTF	TGCGCCAGCAGCGCGGGTTCGGGACACTATGGCTACACCTTC
TRBV27	.	TRBJ1-2	.	CASSSYATGIEGYTF	TGTGCCAGCAGCTCATACGCGACAGGTATCGAGGGCTACACCTTC
TRBV9	.	TRBJ1-2	.	CASSVAAGRGPGGYTF	TGTGCCAGCAGCGTAGCGGCGGGGCGCGGGCCGGGGGGCTACACCTTC
TRBV28	.	TRBJ2-3	.	CASSLLWTDTQYF	TGTGCCAGCAGTTTACTATGGACAGATACGCAGTATTTT
TRBV7-9	once	TRBJ2-1	.	CASSLDGSWYNEQFF	TGTGCCAGCAGCTTAGACGGGAGTTGGTACAATGAGCAGTTCTTC
TRBV4-3	few	TRBJ1-5	TRBD1	CASSHLKGRGSNQPQHF	TGCGCCAGCAGCCACCTCAAGGGCAGGGGGAGCAATCAGCCCCAGCATTTT
TRBV5-6	.	TRBJ2-7	.	CASSTLRGYPYEQYF	TGTGCCAGCAGCACCTTACGGGGATATCCCTACGAGCAGTACTTC
TRBV7-8	.	TRBJ2-2	TRBD1	CASSLGPTGYTGELFF	TGTGCCAGCAGCTTAGGGCCGACAGGGTACACCGGGGAGCTGTTTTTT
TRBV4-1	.	TRBJ1-1	TRBD1	CASSQASDRGQRNTEAFF	TGCGCCAGCAGCCAGGCTTCAGACAGGGGGCAGCGGAACACTGAAGCTTTCTTT
TRBV28	.	TRBJ1-1	TRBD1	CASSLFTAYEQGAGTEAFF	TGTGCCAGCAGTTTATTTACCGCGTATGAACAGGGGGCGGGTACTGAAGCTTTCTTT